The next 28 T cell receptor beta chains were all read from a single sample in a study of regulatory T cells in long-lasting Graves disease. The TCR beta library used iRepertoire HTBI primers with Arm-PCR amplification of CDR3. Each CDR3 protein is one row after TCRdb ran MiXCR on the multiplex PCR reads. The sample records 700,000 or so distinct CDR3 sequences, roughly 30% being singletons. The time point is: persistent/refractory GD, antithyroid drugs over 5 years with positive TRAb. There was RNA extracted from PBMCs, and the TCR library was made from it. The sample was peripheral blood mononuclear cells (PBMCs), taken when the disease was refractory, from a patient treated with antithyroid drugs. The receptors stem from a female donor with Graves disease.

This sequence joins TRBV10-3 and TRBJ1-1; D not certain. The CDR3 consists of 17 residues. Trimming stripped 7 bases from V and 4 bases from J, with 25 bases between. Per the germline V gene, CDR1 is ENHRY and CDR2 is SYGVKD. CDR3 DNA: TGTGCCATCACCAACCACGGTCTCGTAAAGGCGAGCACTGAAGCTTTCTTT. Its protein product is CAITNHGLVKASTEAFF.

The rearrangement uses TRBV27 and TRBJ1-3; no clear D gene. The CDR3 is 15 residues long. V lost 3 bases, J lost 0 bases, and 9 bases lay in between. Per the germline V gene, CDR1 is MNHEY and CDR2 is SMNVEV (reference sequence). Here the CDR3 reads CASSFSLHSGNTIYF. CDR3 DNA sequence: TGTGCCAGCAGTTTTAGTCTTCACTCTGGAAACACCATATATTTT.

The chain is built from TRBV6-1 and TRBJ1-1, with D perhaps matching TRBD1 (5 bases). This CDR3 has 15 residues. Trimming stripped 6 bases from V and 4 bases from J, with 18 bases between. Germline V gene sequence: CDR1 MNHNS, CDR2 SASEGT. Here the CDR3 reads CASRGRGAGITEAFF. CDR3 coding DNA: TGTGCCAGCAGGGGACGAGGGGCAGGGATCACTGAAGCTTTCTTT.

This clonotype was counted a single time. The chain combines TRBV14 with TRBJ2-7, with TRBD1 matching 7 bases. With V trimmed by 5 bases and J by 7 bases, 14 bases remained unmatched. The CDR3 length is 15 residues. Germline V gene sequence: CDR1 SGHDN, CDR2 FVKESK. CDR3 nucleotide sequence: TGTGCCAGCAGCTTAGCCGACAGGGTCCTTCGTGAGCAGTACTTC. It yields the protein CASSLADRVLREQYF.

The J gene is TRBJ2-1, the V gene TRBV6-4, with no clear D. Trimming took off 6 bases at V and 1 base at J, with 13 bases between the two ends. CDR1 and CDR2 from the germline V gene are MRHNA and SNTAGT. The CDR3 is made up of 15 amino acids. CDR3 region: CASSSTPISYNEQFF. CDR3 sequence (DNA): TGTGCCAGCAGCAGTACGCCCATTTCCTACAATGAGCAGTTCTTC.

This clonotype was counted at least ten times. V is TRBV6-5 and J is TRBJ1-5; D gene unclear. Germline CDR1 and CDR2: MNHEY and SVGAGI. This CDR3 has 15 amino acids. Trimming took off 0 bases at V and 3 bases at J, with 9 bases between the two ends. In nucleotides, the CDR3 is TGTGCCAGCAGTTACTCGACGGGGAACAATCAGCCCCAGCATTTT. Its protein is CASSYSTGNNQPQHF.

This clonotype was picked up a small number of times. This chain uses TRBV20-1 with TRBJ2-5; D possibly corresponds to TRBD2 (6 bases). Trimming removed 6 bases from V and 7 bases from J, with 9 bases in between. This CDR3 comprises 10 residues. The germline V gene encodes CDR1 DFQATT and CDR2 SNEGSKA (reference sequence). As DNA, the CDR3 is TGCAGTGCCGTTAGCGGGACCCAGTACTTC. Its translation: CSAVSGTQYF.

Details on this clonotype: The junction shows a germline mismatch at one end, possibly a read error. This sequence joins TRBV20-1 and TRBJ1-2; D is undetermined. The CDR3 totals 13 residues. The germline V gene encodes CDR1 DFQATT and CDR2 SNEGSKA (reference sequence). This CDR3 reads CSARDRDNYGYIF. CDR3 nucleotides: TGCAGTGCTAGAGATCGAGATAACTATGGCTACATCTTC.

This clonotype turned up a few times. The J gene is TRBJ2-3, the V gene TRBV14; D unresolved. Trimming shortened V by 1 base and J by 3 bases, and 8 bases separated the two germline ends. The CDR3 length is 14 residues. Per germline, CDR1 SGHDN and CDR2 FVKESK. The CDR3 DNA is TGTGCCAGCAGCCAAGCGGGTGGTACAGATACGCAGTATTTT. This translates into CASSQAGGTDTQYF.

The CDR3 is CASSPWDGQYF. As DNA, the CDR3 is TGTGCCAGCAGTCCCTGGGATGGGCAGTACTTC. The rearrangement uses TRBV28 and TRBJ2-7; D gene ambiguous. V lost 5 bases and J lost 9, with 11 bases in between. Germline CDR1 MDHEN, CDR2 SYDVKM. The length of the CDR3 is 11 residues. The full variable domain, rest sourced from reference TRBV28 and TRBJ2-7, is DVKVTQSSRYLVKRTGEKVFLECVQDMDHENMFWYRQDPGLGLRLIYFSYDVKMKEKGDIPEGYSVSREKKERFSLILESASTNQTSMYLCASSPWDGQYFGPGTRLTVT.

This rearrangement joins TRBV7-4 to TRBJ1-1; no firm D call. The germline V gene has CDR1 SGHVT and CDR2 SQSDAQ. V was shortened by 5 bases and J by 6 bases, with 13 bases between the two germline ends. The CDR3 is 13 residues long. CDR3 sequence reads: CASSVVSHAEAFF. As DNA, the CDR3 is TGTGCCAGCAGCGTAGTCTCACACGCTGAAGCTTTCTTT.

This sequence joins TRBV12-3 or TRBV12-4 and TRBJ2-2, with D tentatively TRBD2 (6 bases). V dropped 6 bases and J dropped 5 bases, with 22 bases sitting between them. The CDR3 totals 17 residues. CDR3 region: CASRPRPIIGGTGELFF. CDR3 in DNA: TGTGCCAGCAGACCCCGACCTATTATTGGGGGGACCGGGGAGCTGTTTTTT.

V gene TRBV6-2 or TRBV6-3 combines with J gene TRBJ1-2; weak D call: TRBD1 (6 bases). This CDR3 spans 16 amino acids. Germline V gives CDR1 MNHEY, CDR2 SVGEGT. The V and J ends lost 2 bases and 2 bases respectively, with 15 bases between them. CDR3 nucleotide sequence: TGTGCCAGCAGTTACCCTCCGACAGGTCTAAACTATGGCTACACCTTC. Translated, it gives CASSYPPTGLNYGYTF.

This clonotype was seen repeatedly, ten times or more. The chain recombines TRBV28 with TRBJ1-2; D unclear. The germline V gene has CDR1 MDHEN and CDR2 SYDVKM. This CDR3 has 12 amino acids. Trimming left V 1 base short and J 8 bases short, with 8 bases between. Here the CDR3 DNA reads TGTGCCAGCAGTTTATACAACGGGGGCTACACCTTC. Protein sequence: CASSLYNGGYTF.

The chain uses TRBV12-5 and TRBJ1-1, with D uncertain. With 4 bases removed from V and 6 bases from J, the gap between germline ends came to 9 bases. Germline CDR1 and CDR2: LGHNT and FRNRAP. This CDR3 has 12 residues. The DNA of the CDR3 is TGTGCTAGTGGTTATCCGCGTCCTGAAGCTTTCTTT. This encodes CASGYPRPEAFF. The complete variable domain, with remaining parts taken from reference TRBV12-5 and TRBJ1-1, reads DARVTQTPRHKVTEMGQEVTMRCQPILGHNTVFWYRQTMMQGLELLAYFRNRAPLDDSGMPKDRFSAEMPDATLATLKIQPSEPRDSAVYFCASGYPRPEAFFGQGTRLTVV.

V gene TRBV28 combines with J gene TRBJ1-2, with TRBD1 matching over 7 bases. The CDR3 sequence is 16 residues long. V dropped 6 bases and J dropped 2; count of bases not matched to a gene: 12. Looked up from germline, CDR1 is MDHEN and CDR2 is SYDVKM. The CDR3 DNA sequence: TGTGCCAGCAGACCTAGGGGGCTGTCGGGGAACTATGGCTACACCTTC. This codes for CASRPRGLSGNYGYTF.

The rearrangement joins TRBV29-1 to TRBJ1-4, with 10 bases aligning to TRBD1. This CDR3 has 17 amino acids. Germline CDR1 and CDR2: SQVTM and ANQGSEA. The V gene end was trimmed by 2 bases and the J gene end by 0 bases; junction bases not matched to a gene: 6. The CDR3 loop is CSVEPDRGLATNEKLFF. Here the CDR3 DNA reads TGCAGCGTTGAACCCGACAGGGGGCTAGCAACTAATGAAAAACTGTTTTTT.

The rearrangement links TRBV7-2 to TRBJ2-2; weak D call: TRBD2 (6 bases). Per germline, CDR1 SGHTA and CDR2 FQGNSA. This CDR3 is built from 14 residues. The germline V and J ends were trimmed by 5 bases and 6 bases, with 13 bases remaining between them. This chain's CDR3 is CASSRTSSPGELFF. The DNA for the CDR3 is TGTGCCAGCAGCCGTACTAGCTCTCCCGGGGAGCTGTTTTTT.

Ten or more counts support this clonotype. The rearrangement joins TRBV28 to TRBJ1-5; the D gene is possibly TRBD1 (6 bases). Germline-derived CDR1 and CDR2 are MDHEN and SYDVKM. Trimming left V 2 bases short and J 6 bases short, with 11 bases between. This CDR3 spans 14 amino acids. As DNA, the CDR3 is TGTGCCAGCAGTTTAGGGGGGCGTAGTCAGCCCCAGCATTTT. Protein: CASSLGGRSQPQHF.

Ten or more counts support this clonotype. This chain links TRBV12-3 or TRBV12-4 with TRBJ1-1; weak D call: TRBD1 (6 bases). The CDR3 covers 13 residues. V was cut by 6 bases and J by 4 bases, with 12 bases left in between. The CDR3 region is CASSLQGLTEAFF. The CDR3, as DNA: TGTGCCAGCAGCCTACAGGGACTCACTGAAGCTTTCTTT.

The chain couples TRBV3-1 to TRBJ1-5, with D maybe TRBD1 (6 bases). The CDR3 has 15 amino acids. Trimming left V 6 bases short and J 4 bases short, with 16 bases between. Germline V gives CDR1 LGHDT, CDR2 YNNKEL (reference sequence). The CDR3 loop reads CASSSAGTTNQPQHF. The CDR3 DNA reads TGTGCCAGCAGTTCCGCCGGGACAACAAATCAGCCCCAGCATTTT.

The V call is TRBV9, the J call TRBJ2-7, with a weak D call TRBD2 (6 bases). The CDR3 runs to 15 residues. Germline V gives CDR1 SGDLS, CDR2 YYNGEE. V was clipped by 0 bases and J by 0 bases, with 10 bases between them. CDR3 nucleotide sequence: TGTGCCAGCAGCGTAGGAGGAGGGAACTCCTACGAGCAGTACTTC. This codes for CASSVGGGNSYEQYF.

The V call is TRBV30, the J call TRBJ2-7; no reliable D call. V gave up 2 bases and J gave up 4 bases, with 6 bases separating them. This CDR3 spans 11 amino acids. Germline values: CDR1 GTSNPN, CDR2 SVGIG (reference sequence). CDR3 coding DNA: TGTGCCTGGAGTAAGAGGTACGAGCAGTACTTC. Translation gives CAWSKRYEQYF.

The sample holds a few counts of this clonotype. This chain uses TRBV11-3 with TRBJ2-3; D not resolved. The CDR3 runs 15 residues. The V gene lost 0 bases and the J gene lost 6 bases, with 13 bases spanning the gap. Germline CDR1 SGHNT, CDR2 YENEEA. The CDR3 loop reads CASSLDAGPTDTQYF. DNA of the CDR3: TGTGCCAGCAGCTTAGACGCTGGTCCCACTGATACGCAGTATTTT.

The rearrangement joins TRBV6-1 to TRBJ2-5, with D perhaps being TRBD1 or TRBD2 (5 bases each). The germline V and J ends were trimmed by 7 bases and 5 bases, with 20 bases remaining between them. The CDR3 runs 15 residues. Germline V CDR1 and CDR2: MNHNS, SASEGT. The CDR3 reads CASTTGTVGKETQYF. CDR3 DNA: TGTGCCAGCACTACCGGGACGGTGGGGAAGGAGACCCAGTACTTC.

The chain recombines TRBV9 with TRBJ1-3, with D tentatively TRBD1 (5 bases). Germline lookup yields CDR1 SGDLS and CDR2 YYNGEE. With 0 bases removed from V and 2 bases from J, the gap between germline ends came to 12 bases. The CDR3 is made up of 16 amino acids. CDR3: CASSVAGGPPGNTIYF. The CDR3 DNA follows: TGTGCCAGCAGCGTAGCGGGGGGACCTCCTGGAAACACCATATATTTT.

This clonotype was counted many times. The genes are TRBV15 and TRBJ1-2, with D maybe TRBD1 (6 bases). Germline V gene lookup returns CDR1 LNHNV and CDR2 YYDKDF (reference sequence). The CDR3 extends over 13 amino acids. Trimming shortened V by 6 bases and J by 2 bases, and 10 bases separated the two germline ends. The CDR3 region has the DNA TGTGCCACCAGAGCGGACAGAAACTATGGCTACACCTTC. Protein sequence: CATRADRNYGYTF.

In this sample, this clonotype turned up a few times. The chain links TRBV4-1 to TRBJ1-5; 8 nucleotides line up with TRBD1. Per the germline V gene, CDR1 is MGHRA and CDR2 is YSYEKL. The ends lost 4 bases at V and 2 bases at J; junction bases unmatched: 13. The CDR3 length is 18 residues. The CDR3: CASSRLLPGQEGNQPQHF. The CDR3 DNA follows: TGCGCCAGCAGCCGACTACTACCGGGACAGGAGGGCAATCAGCCCCAGCATTTT.